These T cell receptor beta chains were read from a single sample in a study of blood T cell repertoires in COVID-19. Sequencing used immunoSEQ multiplex PCR; TCRdb keeps in-frame clones, though not all of them. Of hundreds of thousands of clones in the sample, roughly 79% were seen once. The source material was peripheral blood. These receptor sequences come from a woman older than 75 with COVID-19, enrolled during active disease. Both conserved end residues are part of each CDR3. A D gene is named only where the DNA matches it firmly. Not all rows give a size; the values are once, few, many and, for expanded clones, a class.

j_call v_call d_call cdr3_length clone_size cdr3_nt cdr3_aa
TRBJ2-1 TRBV11-3 TRBD1 15 NA TGTGCCAGCAGCTCTTGGACAGGGCCCAACAATGAGCAGTTCTTC CASSSWTGPNNEQFF
TRBJ2-5 TRBV9 TRBD1 18 NA TGTGCCAGCAGCGCCACTCCCGGGACAGGGTGGAGCCAAGAGACCCAGTACTTC CASSATPGTGWSQETQYF
TRBJ1-3 TRBV27 NA 15 once TGTGCCAGCAGTACTGACAGATCCTCTGGAAACACCATATATTTT CASSTDRSSGNTIYF
TRBJ1-6 TRBV11-2 TRBD1 14 NA TGTGCCAGCACCCCGGGACAGTTTAATTCACCCCTCCACTTT CASTPGQFNSPLHF
TRBJ1-1 TRBV3-1/TRBV3-2 NA 14 NA TGTGCCAGCAGATCGACAGGACCGAACACTGAAGCTTTCTTT CASRSTGPNTEAFF
TRBJ2-2 TRBV9 NA 15 NA TGTGCCAGCAGCGTAGGGGGCCAGAACACCGGGGAGCTGTTTTTT CASSVGGQNTGELFF
TRBJ1-5 TRBV12-3/TRBV12-4 NA 13 NA TGTGCCAGCAGCCGGACTGCACGGCAGCCCCAGCATTTT CASSRTARQPQHF
TRBJ1-4 TRBV9 NA 14 NA TGTGCCAGCAGCCCAGCCGGGATCGGGGAAAAACTGTTTTTT CASSPAGIGEKLFF
TRBJ2-4 TRBV28 TRBD2 14 NA TGTGCCAGCATCAGCGGGGGGGCAAAAAACATTCAGTACTTC CASISGGAKNIQYF
TRBJ2-2 TRBV2 NA 12 NA TGTGCCAGCACCTTAGACAGGGGGGAGCTGTTTTTT CASTLDRGELFF
TRBJ1-2 TRBV5-1 NA 13 NA TGCGCCAGCAGCTTCGACAGCAACTATGGCTACACCTTC CASSFDSNYGYTF
TRBJ2-1 TRBV9 TRBD1 14 NA TGTGCCAGCACCCGGGACAGCTCCTACAATGAGCAGTTCTTC CASTRDSSYNEQFF
TRBJ2-1 TRBV7-2 TRBD2 15 NA TGTGCCAGCAGCCTCGGGACTAGCGGGCCCAATGAGCAGTTCTTC CASSLGTSGPNEQFF
TRBJ1-1 TRBV18 NA 14 NA TGTGCCAGCTCACCACCTCATCAGAACACTGAAGCTTTCTTT CASSPPHQNTEAFF
TRBJ2-1 TRBV11-3 TRBD2 15 NA TGTGCCAGCAGCTCCTGGACTAGCGGGGAAAATGAGCAGTTCTTC CASSSWTSGENEQFF
TRBJ2-3 TRBV5-4 NA 14 NA TGTGCCAGCAGCTCCGAAACTCGCACAGATACGCAGTATTTT CASSSETRTDTQYF
TRBJ1-3 TRBV10-3 NA 12 NA TGTGCCATCGCGGGGAGGGTAAACACCATATATTTT CAIAGRVNTIYF
TRBJ1-4 TRBV5-1 TRBD1 14 NA TGCGCCAGCAGCCTCCAGGGGGCGCGGGAAAAACTGTTTTTT CASSLQGAREKLFF
TRBJ1-6 TRBV6-4 TRBD1 15 NA TGTGCCAGCAGTACCGGACAGGGGGCCCATTCACCCCTCCACTTT CASSTGQGAHSPLHF
TRBJ2-7 TRBV7-6 TRBD1 15 few TGTGCCAGCAGCCGCAATCCGGGACAGACCTACGAGCAGTACTTC CASSRNPGQTYEQYF
TRBJ2-5 TRBV29-1 TRBD2 13 NA TGCAGCGTGGGGGGAGGGGCCGGTGAGACCCAGTACTTC CSVGGGAGETQYF
TRBJ2-7 TRBV3-1/TRBV3-2 NA 12 NA TGTGCCAGCAGCCAGAGCCTTTACGAGCAGTACTTC CASSQSLYEQYF
TRBJ2-3 TRBV28 TRBD1 16 NA TGTGCCAGCAGTTTAGACAGGGGGCTTGGCACAGATACGCAGTATTTT CASSLDRGLGTDTQYF
TRBJ1-2 TRBV12-2 NA 14 NA TGTGCAAGTCGCTTAGCTGTCAGGAACTATGGCTACACCTTC CASRLAVRNYGYTF
TRBJ2-7 TRBV3-1/TRBV3-2 TRBD2 14 NA TGTGCCAGCAGCCAAGGGCTAGCGGGAGTCGAGCAGTACTTC CASSQGLAGVEQYF
TRBJ2-7 TRBV6-5 TRBD2 13 NA TGTGCCAGCGGGGGTAGCGGGAGGTTGGAGCAGTACTTC CASGGSGRLEQYF
TRBJ1-1 TRBV7-3 NA 13 NA TGTGCCAGCAGCGTCGGACAGAACACTGAAGCTTTCTTT CASSVGQNTEAFF
TRBJ2-5 TRBV19 NA 14 NA TGTGCCAGTAGTATAGGCTCCGGGCAAGAGACCCAGTACTTC CASSIGSGQETQYF
TRBJ1-4 TRBV7-8 NA 13 NA TGTGCCACCAGACGAGCTCCAGTGGAGGAACTGTTTTTT CATRRAPVEELFF
TRBJ1-2 TRBV9 TRBD1 14 few TGTGCCAGCACCGACAGGGGCGTGGGCTATGGCTACACCTTC CASTDRGVGYGYTF
TRBJ2-7 TRBV2 TRBD2 15 NA TGTGCCAGCAAGGCGGGACTAGCGGGGGCGGGGGAGCAGTACTTC CASKAGLAGAGEQYF
TRBJ1-1 TRBV6-4 NA 13 few TGTGCCAGCAGTAAGACAGGGAACACTGAAGCTTTCTTT CASSKTGNTEAFF
TRBJ2-7 TRBV11-2 NA 15 once TGTGCCAGCAGCTTAGGATATTATGCAGCCTACGAGCAGTACTTC CASSLGYYAAYEQYF
TRBJ1-2 TRBV6-6 TRBD1 13 NA TGTGCCAGCAGCCCGACAGGGGGCTATGGCTACACCTTC CASSPTGGYGYTF
TRBJ2-1 TRBV28 TRBD1 14 NA TGTGCCAGCAGCTCTCGACAGGGCTACAATGAGCAGTTCTTC CASSSRQGYNEQFF
TRBJ1-6 TRBV3-1/TRBV3-2 TRBD1 19 NA TGTGCCAGCAGGTTGGGGACAGGGCAGGAGAGCTCCTATAATTCACCCCTCCACTTT CASRLGTGQESSYNSPLHF
TRBJ1-5 TRBV19 NA 15 once TGTGCCAGTAGTACCAGTCGTAATAGCAATCAGCCCCAGCATTTT CASSTSRNSNQPQHF
TRBJ2-2 TRBV7-9 NA 13 once TGTGCCAGCAGCTTTCAGGTCACCGGGGAGCTGTTTTTT CASSFQVTGELFF
TRBJ1-5 TRBV10-2 NA 13 NA TGCGCCACCAATGGACAGCGCAATCAGCCCCAGCATTTT CATNGQRNQPQHF
TRBJ2-1 TRBV4-3 TRBD2 15 NA TGCGCCAGCAGCCAAGATCTGCCAGGGAGGGTTGAGCAGTTCTTC CASSQDLPGRVEQFF
TRBJ2-1 TRBV5-4 TRBD2 14 NA TGTGCCAGCCATTCTAGCGGGAGGGCCAGGGAGCAGTTCTTC CASHSSGRAREQFF
TRBJ2-5 TRBV25-1 NA 15 once TGTGCCAGCAGTGGGTCGGGATCGGGGGGCGAGACCCAGTACTTC CASSGSGSGGETQYF
TRBJ2-7 TRBV4-1 TRBD2 15 NA TGCGCCAGCAGCCAATCGGGACTAGCGGCCTACGAGCAGTACTTC CASSQSGLAAYEQYF
TRBJ1-6 TRBV6-4 TRBD1 15 few TGTGCCAGCAGTGAAGGGACAGGGGACAATTCACCCCTCCACTTT CASSEGTGDNSPLHF
TRBJ1-4 TRBV5-6 NA 13 few TGTGCCAGCAGCTTGGAAAGAGATGAAAAACTGTTTTTT CASSLERDEKLFF
TRBJ2-1 TRBV7-2 NA 15 NA TGTGCCAGCAGCTCATTCCTCACAGGGTACAATGAGCAGTTCTTC CASSSFLTGYNEQFF
TRBJ2-5 TRBV11-2 TRBD2 16 NA TGTGCCAGCAGCTTAGATCTAGCGGGGGGGCAAAAGACCCAGTACTTC CASSLDLAGGQKTQYF
TRBJ2-3 TRBV5-6 NA 16 NA TGTGCCAGCAGACCCCCGACTAGTTTTATGACAGATACGCAGTATTTT CASRPPTSFMTDTQYF
TRBJ1-1 TRBV5-1 TRBD1 14 NA TGCGCCAGCAGCTCACAGGGGGGAAACACTGAAGCTTTCTTT CASSSQGGNTEAFF
TRBJ1-6 TRBV6-4 NA 13 NA TGTGCCAGCAGTGACTCCGGGAATTCACCCCTCCACTTT CASSDSGNSPLHF